This T cell receptor (beta chain) was sequenced in a study of cytomegalovirus exposure and HLA in healthy donors (dated by TCRdb to about 2017). Concerning the study at large: An earlier analysis of approximately 640 of the donors reported roughly 270 Gb of sequence data and around 110 million unique TCR beta sequences from approximately 180 million T cells. About 280 gigabases of sequencing data and around 88 million unique TCR sequences made up an early release that covered 500 to 700 HLA-typed donors. Among the approximately 430 genotyped donors, about 85% belonged to the genetic ancestry cluster associated with self-reported Caucasian donors. The study was designed to test whether signatures of past pathogen exposure could be identified by cataloging public T cell receptors. Using immunosequencing, the study profiled T cell repertoires from around 680 subjects and related those repertoires to cytomegalovirus serostatus. Along with the approximately 700-subject first cohort, a separate validation cohort of 120 different subjects was used. To predict cytomegalovirus infection status, the study combined high-throughput TCR immunosequencing, statistical association of individual TCRs with disease status, and machine learning. In a later analysis, previously published TCR beta repertoires from 600 to 850 donors were re-analyzed and high-resolution HLA genotyping was added so that TCR occurrence patterns could be studied. Rather than using new phenotypic data, the later analysis identified candidate immune exposures from TCR beta sequences and from how often those sequences occurred across donors. To decide whether each TCR beta V gene segment behaved as functional or pseudogenic, an earlier analysis of approximately 620 of the donors relied on high-throughput TCR beta sequencing. Donor age, sex, ethnicity and CMV serostatus were compiled alongside the repertoire data. Genome-wide SNP genotypes for about three fifths of the 666 donors were used in a later genetic analysis, which treated that subset as a discovery cohort. All discovery cohort repertoires had been generated on a single sequencing platform. HLA typing included class I and class II loci at four-digit resolution. The number of typed donors differed by locus: about 620-640 for A, B, C, DRB1 and DQB1; some 500 for DQA1; over 600 for DPA1; and some 430 for DPB1. About five DR-DQ haplotypes were treated as single units for association and clustering because of strong linkage in the cohort. Among 398 genotyped donors of the cohort, an average of approximately 230,000 unique TCR beta nucleotide sequences were sequenced per donor, about a sixth of them non-productive. Results and caveats for the whole study, not just this receptor: A further reported finding was that TCR beta sequences accurately predicted the HLA-A and HLA-B alleles for most subjects in the first cohort. Correlated functional status among segregating V segments might reflect linkage disequilibrium, but an unknown experimental factor could not be ruled out. Assigning TCR associations to individual alleles was difficult when HLA alleles, especially DR and DQ, strongly co-occurred. In a later analysis, most CMV-associated TCR beta chains were found to appear HLA-restricted, with HLA associations seemingly driven largely by CMV exposure. Only TCR beta chains were sequenced in this cohort, and the absence of alpha or paired-chain data limited detectable features. According to a later analysis, TCR association rates differed among HLA loci, with DRB1 alleles showing the most associated TCRs and HLA-C alleles showing the fewest. The 87-base-pair reads could not distinguish some IMGT-functional V segments, including TRBV6-2 and TRBV6-3, so those segments were excluded. Several of the top co-occurrence clusters appeared to be linked to parvovirus B19, influenza, CMV and Epstein-Barr virus, according to a later analysis. The only immune exposure information available for the cohort was CMV serostatus. Compared with equally common non-associated chains, HLA-associated TCR beta chains in a later analysis were more clonally expanded and had lower generation probabilities. A few of the identified cytomegalovirus-associated TCR beta chains were confirmed in vitro to be specific for cytomegalovirus antigens. Compared with the roughly 670-donor mean, donors in an Asian-associated ancestry cluster had fewer N-insertions in productive TCRs, according to a later genetic analysis. In the study, around 150 TCR beta chains were listed as associated with cytomegalovirus. In a later genetic analysis, a missense DCLRE1C variant was associated with V-gene and J-gene trimming of TCR beta chains, and the association was replicated in an independent cohort. The earlier analysis of about 600 of the donors excluded around 17 rarely observed V segments, including chromosome 9 orphons, because counts were too low. Most TCR sequences were observed very rarely across donors, whereas some public TCRs were present in many individuals. A cluster of highly shared sequence variants was judged likely to be a technical artifact of the sequencing pipeline. Because some donors lacked HLA typing at each locus, the association tests relied only on the typed subset. Cytomegalovirus status was reported to be diagnosed by the classifier with high specificity and sensitivity in both the original and validation cohorts. In an earlier analysis of 587 of the donors, most TCR beta V segments appeared in productive rearrangements about 90% or about 30% of the time, broadly matching IMGT annotations. Specific HLA alleles were associated with 15,000 to 20,000 TCR beta sequences at a false discovery rate of 0.05 in a later analysis. Sequencing depth was assumed to be roughly uniform across donors in the presence/absence analyses, though that assumption may not hold. The authors suggested that the approach could potentially be extended to other disease states and immunological phenotypes.

Receptors were amplified or captured by the immunoSEQ multiplex PCR assay. For the multiplex PCR, a mixture combining 60 forward primers for TCR Vbeta segments and 13 reverse primers for TCR Jbeta segments was used. The CDR3 region of rearranged TCR beta genes was amplified from genomic DNA by a multiplex PCR assay. The amplified TCR beta libraries were sequenced on the Illumina HiSeq System as 87-base-pair reads. Concerning the study's data processing: In a later analysis, tens of millions of unique TCR beta chains were counted across the 650 to 700 repertoires, and about 10 million of these chains were shared by at least two donors. A nearest-neighbor algorithm error-corrected the raw reads and collapsed the reads into unique sequences, merging closely related sequences to remove PCR and sequencing errors. CDR3 sequences were aligned to IMGT reference sequences to assign V, D and J gene segments. For a sequence to be retained, a match of at least six nucleotides to both a V gene segment and a J gene segment was required. A rearrangement counted as productive if the CDR3 had no stop codons and remained in frame with V and J, and every other rearrangement counted as non-productive. CDR3 was defined according to IMGT convention as the region running from the second conserved V-encoded cysteine to the conserved J-encoded phenylalanine. Sequences without an unambiguous match to a single V gene segment were excluded from the earlier analysis of several hundred of the donors. In an earlier analysis of approximately 550 of the donors, V segments were called functional above 56.7% productive rearrangements and were called segregating when the between-donor standard deviation exceeded 5%. A statistical classification framework was built for diagnosing cytomegalovirus status from the catalog of TCR beta chain sequences. In a later analysis, V and J genes were assigned by comparing TCR nucleotide sequences against IMGT/GENE-DB human TR gene sequences. Using the TCRdist pipeline, a later analysis assigned CDR3 sequences along with most-parsimonious VDJ recombination scenarios. In a later analysis, each TCR beta chain was defined by its CDR3 amino acid sequence together with its V-gene family, and reads lacking a unique V-gene family were excluded. To address suspected cross-contamination and a sequencing artifact, a later analysis removed a few hundred highly shared, low-generation-probability nucleotide sequences. A later analysis calculated a clonal expansion index for each public chain from normalized within-repertoire ranks of inferred template counts. Generation probabilities in a later analysis came from a VDJ recombination model fitted to out-of-frame rearrangements, and those results were checked against IGoR. In a later analysis, hypergeometric tests were used to score TCR-TCR, TCR-HLA and TCR-CMV co-occurrence, with a repertoire-size bias correction applied to TCR pairs. A later analysis estimated false discovery rates by permuting HLA or CMV assignments 20 times. In a later analysis, co-occurring TCRs were grouped with DBSCAN, and TCRdist sequence similarity was added when clustering was performed within HLA-allele-positive subsets. Co-occurrence clustering excluded repertoires with fewer than 30,000 or more than 120,000 public chains, plus five with anomalous nucleotide sharing. The immuneACCESS repertoire file appears here via TCRdb, limited to in-frame rearrangements. These files lack a portion of the clones; in checked studies, under half of the deficit traces to unresolved V genes, and the cause of the others is not known. V and J calls and clone size are those listed in that table; D and trimming were worked out from the DNA. The sample contains around 200,000 clones, approximately 78% of them found a single time. 0.7% to 0.95% of the sample goes to the ten largest clones.

Germline trimming: 7 bases from V, 7 bases from J; junction bases outside gene matches: 11. Its CDR3 holds 16 amino acids, cysteine through phenylalanine. Of the read, only the CDR3 DNA is kept; its 48 bases are in frame from base 1. CDR1 and CDR2 are read off the germline V gene as MDHEN and SYDVKM. The cohort consisted of more than 650 healthy bone marrow donors. At the time of sampling, all cohort members were nominally healthy, though unrecorded immune exposures were likely present. The donor was CMV seronegative and was included in the group of 352 seronegative cohort members. Each donor provided a peripheral blood sample, and peripheral blood mononuclear cells were used for TCR beta sequencing. The Qiagen DNeasy Blood Extraction Kit was used to extract genomic DNA from the blood cell samples. Remarks on this clone: Its binding antigen is unknown. Per-nucleotide qualities are absent, and no much larger clonotype sits a single base away.

Sequencing was done on a sample of PBMCs. This TCR was recovered from a woman under 30 in good health and CMV-seronegative. Rearrangement joined TRBV28 to TRBJ2-2; 11 central bases correspond to TRBD1. The nucleotide sequence reads TGTGCCAGCACGATATCGGGACAGGGGGTGGACGGGGAGCTGTTTTTT. Its protein is CASTISGQGVDGELFF.